This is a list of T cell receptor beta chains from one sample in a study of T cells in Graves' hyperthyroidism and ophthalmopathy. MiXCR was run by TCRdb on the multiplex PCR reads, yielding one entry per CDR3 protein. The sample includes roughly 710,000 distinct CDR3 sequences, 35% seen only once; the top ten take roughly 31%. What was sequenced was blood. Receptors originate from a woman aged 40 to 49 with Graves' hyperthyroidism. The conserved cysteine and the conserved F or W are not part of the CDR3 here. A D gene is named only where the DNA matches it firmly.

>.|TRBV10-3
AISEAGGHGYT
>TRBD1|TRBV7-2
ASSFLDRAVGYT
>.|TRBV25-1
AIGWGASYT
>.|TRBV10-2
ASTGETEAF
>.|TRBV6-5
ASSPNRGEAF
>.|TRBV7-2
ASSSLAGLLNQPQH
>.|TRBV5-8
ASTTDSSGANVLT
>TRBD1|TRBV7-2
ASSLDRGRNTEAF
>.|TRBV20-1
SAYDTGISEAF
>.|TRBV29-1
SVEDLLGLHGTAYGYT
>.|TRBV2
ASSEAKPPALVVYEQY
>TRBD2|TRBV7-2
ASSLAFGRTSGSTQY
>TRBD1|TRBV5-1
ASSLGDRSSYNSPLH
>TRBD2|TRBV7-8
ASSFQFIMASGPQETQY
>.|TRBV12-5
ASGLALGGGYT
>TRBD1|TRBV20-1
SAEGGQGIYEQY
>.|TRBV7-2
ASSLAGGDGEKLF
>.|TRBV20-1
SSRGAGYAQY
>.|TRBV4-1
ASSRQAPRDGETQY
>.|TRBV20-1
SASPQGDTLH
>.|TRBV19
ASSVARLGETQY
>.|TRBV28
ASSFRAGIQETQY
>TRBD1|TRBV7-3
ASSPGQSSYEQY
>TRBD2|TRBV5-4
ASTSGTTQETQY
>TRBD1|TRBV6-2/TRBV6-3
ASSLSPGQGTSGNTIY
>.|TRBV6-5
ASSYSNVIGAF
>.|TRBV10-3
AISEQSYEQY
>.|TRBV5-1
ASSSLAYRSLTEAF
>TRBD1|TRBV10-3
AISDPGTGSQPQH
>TRBD1|TRBV12-3/TRBV12-4
ASYPTGGNQPQH
>TRBD1|TRBV6-5
ASSATRGGSNQPQH
>.|TRBV6-5
ASTFDRYNSPLH
>TRBD2|TRBV20-1
SARRTSGGGLQETQY
>TRBD1|TRBV5-5
ASSLAQPGQEVYEQY
>TRBD1|TRBV20-1
SARRPTGGNVLT
>.|TRBV9
ASSMAAPGTLNTEAF
>.|TRBV6-2/TRBV6-3
ASSSPAGRNTEAF
>.|TRBV7-9
ASSGSSGGNEKLF
>TRBD1|TRBV12-3/TRBV12-4
ASRGRGQGVGNSPLH
>.|TRBV6-6
ASSYLGWIEAF
>.|TRBV29-1
SVGSGFETQY
>.|TRBV11-2
ASSGGSRRDEQY
>TRBD2|TRBV20-1
SAGAGKETQY
>TRBD1|TRBV7-9
ASSLWGATGKEAYGYT
>TRBD2|TRBV9
ASSSSSGRAETQY
>.|TRBV10-1
ASSESYYQPQH
>.|TRBV6-1
ASSEGPGVGNTIY
>TRBD2|TRBV4-3
ASSRGLAGESYEQY
>.|TRBV6-5
ASSLGTWRDEQY